This passage covers 24 T cell receptor beta chains from one sample sequenced in a study of blood T cell repertoires in COVID-19. The table came from immunoSEQ multiplex PCR; TCRdb's copy has only in-frame clones and leaves some out. The data show roughly 41,000 clones, roughly 84% seen once. Sequences were obtained from peripheral blood. The receptors shown here come from a man in his fifties or sixties with active COVID-19.

This chain uses TRBV7-6 with TRBJ2-1, with 10 bases matching TRBD2. After removal of 4 bases from V and 4 bases from J, the junction contained 7 bases not matched to a gene. The CDR3 spans 16 residues. Germline assignment: CDR1 SGHVS and CDR2 FNYEAQ. CDR3 nucleotides: TGTGCCAGCAGCTCTAAAACGGGACTAGCGTACAATGAGCAGTTCTTC. Amino acid sequence: CASSSKTGLAYNEQFF.

The rearrangement joins TRBV9 to TRBJ2-7, with TRBD2 matching over 15 bases. The CDR3 runs to 19 residues. Trimming removed 3 bases from V and 0 bases from J; junction bases left unmatched: 10. Germline V gene sequence: CDR1 SGDLS, CDR2 YYNGEE. CDR3 in amino acids: CASSDVGLAGGPGSYEQYF. DNA of the CDR3: TGTGCCAGCAGCGACGTAGGACTAGCGGGAGGGCCTGGCTCCTACGAGCAGTACTTC.

The J gene is TRBJ2-7, the V gene TRBV9; the match to TRBD2 covers 7 bases. The CDR3 runs 13 residues. J lost 3 bases, V lost 3 bases, and 3 bases had no gene match. Germline V gives CDR1 SGDLS, CDR2 YYNGEE. The DNA of the CDR3 is TGTGCCAGCAGCGCCGGGGGGTACTACGAGCAGTACTTC. Protein: CASSAGGYYEQYF.

The V gene is TRBV19, the J gene TRBJ2-5; 16 bases map to TRBD2. This CDR3 contains 17 residues. Germline V CDR1 and CDR2: LNHDA, SQIVND (reference sequence). J lost 4 bases, V lost 5 bases, and 7 bases had no gene match. The CDR3 DNA is TGTGCCAGTAGTCTGGGACTAGCGGGAGGGCGACGAGAGACCCAGTACTTC. This translates into CASSLGLAGGRRETQYF.

This chain joins TRBV19 and TRBJ1-5, with TRBD1 identical over 8 bases. The V and J ends lost 4 bases and 3 bases, in that order; junction bases with no gene match: 5. Germline loops: CDR1 LNHDA, CDR2 SQIVND (reference sequence). The CDR3 is 15 amino acids. The CDR3: CASSTGDRINQPQHF. For the CDR3, the DNA is TGTGCCAGTAGTACGGGGGACAGGATCAATCAGCCCCAGCATTTT.

V usage is TRBV7-3 and J usage is TRBJ2-1, with 9 bases matching TRBD1. Trimming took 5 bases from V and 4 from J; bases not matched to a gene: 6. The CDR3 consists of 15 residues. Germline V gene sequence: CDR1 SGHTA, CDR2 FQGTGA. CDR3 sequence: CASSQNRGQYNEQFF. The CDR3 nucleotides are TGTGCCAGCAGCCAAAACAGGGGGCAATACAATGAGCAGTTCTTC.

CDR3 protein: CATSGPDRGLHTEAFF. CDR3 DNA sequence: TGTGCCACCAGTGGCCCGGACAGGGGCCTTCACACTGAAGCTTTCTTT. The chain recombines TRBV24-1 with TRBJ1-1; 9 bases align to TRBD1. Trimming removed 5 bases from V and 3 bases from J; junction bases left unmatched: 9. Germline V gene sequence: CDR1 KGHDR, CDR2 SFDVKD. The CDR3 has 16 residues.

The chain links TRBV3-1 (or the pseudogene TRBV3-2) to TRBJ1-3, with D hard to call. This CDR3 is 14 amino acids long. Germline V CDR1 and CDR2: LGHDT, YNNKEL (reference sequence). Trimming pared 5 bases from V and 0 bases from J, leaving 8 bases between. In nucleotides, the CDR3 is TGTGCCAGCAGCTTTTCCTCCTCTGGAAACACCATATATTTT. This sequence encodes CASSFSSSGNTIYF.

The chain couples TRBV29-1 to TRBJ2-4; possible D gene TRBD2, 5 bases. This CDR3 has 11 amino acids. In germline, CDR1 is SQVTM, CDR2 ANQGSEA. V lost 3 bases and J 6 bases, leaving 6 bases between the germline ends. The CDR3 loop reads CSVDAGNIQYF. In DNA form, the CDR3 reads TGCAGCGTTGATGCGGGAAACATTCAGTACTTC.

The chain recombines TRBV10-3 with TRBJ1-3, with 9 bases identical to TRBD1. This CDR3 has 15 amino acids. From germline, CDR1 is ENHRY and CDR2 SYGVKD. V shed 8 bases, J shed 6 bases, and the junction held 11 bases outside the gene matches. The DNA for the CDR3 is TGTGCCATCCACGACGGGGACAGGGAGGCAAACACCATATATTTT. Translating it yields CAIHDGDREANTIYF.

The chain uses TRBV6-5 and TRBJ2-7, with TRBD1 matching over 7 bases. The CDR3 consists of 14 residues. Looked up from germline, CDR1 is MNHEY and CDR2 is SVGAGI. Germline trimming cut 2 bases from V and 4 bases from J; bases unmatched to any gene: 5. The CDR3 bases are TGTGCCAGCAGTTACAGGGACAGCGGTTACGAGCAGTACTTC. It translates to CASSYRDSGYEQYF.

Written as DNA, the CDR3 is TGTGCCAGCAGTGAATCCAACAGGGAAGCGCGGCGGTACTTC. This encodes CASSESNREARRYF. V usage is TRBV25-1 and J usage is TRBJ2-7; weak D call: TRBD1 (6 bases). This CDR3 is built from 14 residues. Trimming cost V 1 base and J 12 bases, with 19 bases left between them. The germline CDR1 and CDR2 sequences are MGHDK and SYGVNS.

The CDR3 DNA is TGTGCCAGTAGTATGGCCTGGGACAGCTACGAGCAGTACTTC. As protein: CASSMAWDSYEQYF. The V call is TRBV19, the J call TRBJ2-7, with TRBD1 matching 7 bases. The length of the CDR3 is 14 residues. V shed 3 bases and J 3 bases; nucleotides not matched to a gene: 5. Germline assignment: CDR1 LNHDA and CDR2 SQIVND (reference sequence). The full variable domain, completed using reference TRBV19 and TRBJ2-7, is DGGITQSPKYLFRKEGQNVTLSCEQNLNHDAMYWYRQDPGQGLRLIYYSQIVNDFQKGDIAEGYSVSREKKESFPLTVTSAQKNPTAFYLCASSMAWDSYEQYFGPGTRLTVT.

This clone was seen only once. The V gene is TRBV2, the J gene TRBJ2-7, with TRBD2 identical over 7 bases. This CDR3 has 14 amino acids. Germline-derived CDR1 and CDR2 are SNHLY and FYNNEI. V shed 1 base and J 4 bases; nucleotides not matched to a gene: 4. Here the CDR3 DNA reads TGTGCCAGCAGTGAAGTTCTAGCGGCATACGAGCAGTACTTC. This gives the protein CASSEVLAAYEQYF. Looking up the rest from reference TRBV2 and TRBJ2-7 gives the full variable domain: EPEVTQTPSHQVTQMGQEVILRCVPISNHLYFYWYRQILGQKVEFLVSFYNNEISEKSEIFDDQFSVERPDGSNFTLKIRSTKLEDSAMYFCASSEVLAAYEQYFGPGTRLTVT.

The chain links TRBV5-8 to TRBJ2-7; D unresolved. Trimming removed 0 bases at V and 0 bases at J, with 13 bases between. Per germline, CDR1 SGHTS and CDR2 YDEGEE. This CDR3 is 16 amino acids long. CDR3 amino acids: CASSLGHLLSSYEQYF. As DNA, the CDR3 is TGTGCCAGCAGCTTGGGTCATTTGTTGAGCTCCTACGAGCAGTACTTC.

This clone was counted a single time. The chain recombines TRBV5-1 with TRBJ1-1, with 8 bases lining up with TRBD1. This CDR3 spans 16 amino acids. Germline values: CDR1 SGHRS, CDR2 YFSETQ. After removal of 4 bases from V and 1 base from J, the junction contained 9 bases not matched to a gene. CDR3 sequence: CASSPLPTGENTEAFF. In nucleotides, the CDR3 is TGCGCCAGCAGCCCCCTCCCGACAGGGGAGAACACTGAAGCTTTCTTT.

This clone came up once. The chain has TRBV6-6 and TRBJ2-7; 8 bases are a match to TRBD2. This CDR3 contains 15 residues. The V gene end was trimmed by 4 bases and the J gene end by 6 bases; junction bases not matched to a gene: 11. Germline CDR1 is MNHNY and CDR2 is SVGAGI (reference sequence). For the CDR3, the DNA is TGTGCCAGCAGTTCCGGTCGGGAGGGCCTTAGCGAGCAGTACTTC. Amino acid sequence: CASSSGREGLSEQYF.

CDR3 sequence: CASGLVSSGEARAQYF. The CDR3, as DNA: TGTGCTAGTGGTTTGGTATCTAGCGGGGAGGCTAGGGCGCAGTATTTT. V gene TRBV12-5 combines with J gene TRBJ2-3; 9 positions agree with TRBD2. The CDR3 consists of 16 residues. Germline assignment: CDR1 LGHNT and CDR2 FRNRAP. The ends lost 0 bases at V and 10 bases at J; junction bases unmatched: 11.

V is TRBV19 and J is TRBJ1-5, with TRBD1 matching 10 bases. This CDR3 has 15 amino acids. The junction had 6 bases not matched to a gene; V was cut back by 2 bases and J by 8 bases. Germline lookup yields CDR1 LNHDA and CDR2 SQIVND (reference sequence). Written as DNA, the CDR3 is TGTGCCAGTAGTATAAGACAGGGGGCTTATGAGCCCCAGCATTTT. Amino acid sequence: CASSIRQGAYEPQHF.

This clone was observed once. The chain is built from TRBV7-3 and TRBJ2-1; D unresolved. The CDR3 covers 13 residues. V was pared by 4 bases and J by 10 bases, with 14 bases between. Germline CDR1 reads SGHTA; CDR2 reads FQGTGA. This CDR3 reads CASSYDSPGEQFF. In nucleotides, the CDR3 is TGTGCCAGCAGCTACGACTCGCCCGGGGAGCAGTTCTTC.

V usage is TRBV4-2 and J usage is TRBJ2-3, with 8 bases fitting TRBD1. Trimming at V came to 7 bases and at J to 5 bases, leaving 8 bases not matched to a gene. CDR1 is LGHNA, CDR2 YNFKEQ, per germline. There are 14 residues in the CDR3. CDR3 sequence: CASNTGGSIDTQYF. CDR3 coding DNA: TGTGCCAGCAACACAGGGGGTTCAATAGATACGCAGTATTTT.

J is TRBJ2-7 and V is TRBV30, with 9 bases lining up with TRBD1. The CDR3 sequence is 13 residues long. Germline V gene data show CDR1 as GTSNPN and CDR2 as SVGIG (reference sequence). Trimming removed 4 bases from V and 1 base from J; junction bases left unmatched: 2. The CDR3 reads CAWTGQGSYEQYF. The CDR3 DNA reads as TGTGCCTGGACGGGACAGGGATCCTACGAGCAGTACTTC.

V and J are TRBV19 and TRBJ2-5, with 9 bases identical to TRBD1. With 8 bases clipped from V and 4 bases from J, the junction kept 8 bases outside the gene matches. CDR1 LNHDA and CDR2 SQIVND come from the germline V gene (reference sequence). The length of the CDR3 is 14 residues. CDR3 nucleotide sequence: TGTGCCAGTGGAAGACAGGGGGGGCGAGAGACCCAGTACTTC. This codes for CASGRQGGRETQYF.

The CDR3 protein is CASSEELNPFF. The CDR3 region has the DNA TGTGCCAGCAGTGAGGAGTTAAATCCGTTCTTC. J is TRBJ2-1 and V is TRBV2; D uncertain. Germline loops: CDR1 SNHLY, CDR2 FYNNEI. The germline V and J ends were trimmed by 3 bases and 15 bases, with 12 bases remaining between them. CDR3 length: 11 residues.